This TCR beta chain was recorded in a study of T-cell reconstitution after alpha-beta-depleted transplantation in children. Unique molecular identifiers featured in how the TCRbeta library was prepared. TCRdb re-derived calls from the PCR reads in MiXCR, one entry per CDR3 protein. Among 500,000 to 600,000 distinct CDR3 sequences listed, around 17% were seen once. The CDR3 has 13 amino acids. CDR1 is DFQATT and CDR2 is SNEGSKA in the germline V gene (reference sequence). Between the trimmed V and J ends, which lost 2 bases and 5 bases, there was a span of 12 bases. The table lists this clonotype with a few counts.

The receptor's source is a human donor who donated a stem cell graft to a child with acute lymphoblastic leukemia. This sample comprised PBMCs from the stem cell graft donor, obtained from the stem cell graft. The chain uses TRBV20-1 and TRBJ1-2; a weak D match, TRBD1 (5 bases). CDR3 DNA sequence: TGCAGTGCTAGACGGAGGGGTCCTTATGGCTACACCTTC. This codes for CSARRRGPYGYTF.